This note documents a single TCR beta chain sequence. The specificity of this receptor is unknown. Per-base quality was not reported, and no clone a single base away is much larger than it. The entry originates in a study of T cell changes during pregnancy in multiple sclerosis (dated by TCRdb to between 2017 and 2020). Regarding the complete study: In women with multiple sclerosis, the researchers looked at how the T cell repertoire shifted as pregnancy progressed.

There are 12 amino acids in the CDR3, from cysteine to phenylalanine inclusive. Left in the record is the CDR3 DNA by itself, 36 bases read in frame from the first base. Looking up the germline V gene yields CDR1 SQVTM and CDR2 ANQGSEA. V is clipped by 4 bases and J by 4 bases, and the sequence between their germline boundaries is 9 bases long. The library was made by the immunoSEQ multiplex PCR assay. The clones in this table, taken by TCRdb from immuneACCESS, are in-frame only. Not every clone is retained; where verified, under half of the shortfall comes from an unresolved V gene, and the cause of the rest is unknown. The sample data list 70,000 to 100,000 clones, and about 94% of these were observed just once. The ten largest account for about 1.4% of the sample.

The sample in question was peripheral blood, obtained in the third trimester of pregnancy. The TCR originated in a female donor in good health, enrolled as a control in a pregnancy study. The receptor chain draws on TRBV29-1 and TRBJ2-3; the D gene remains uncertain. The CDR3 protein is CSVGVGADTQYF. The sequenced DNA: TGCAGCGTTGGTGTGGGCGCAGATACGCAGTATTTT.